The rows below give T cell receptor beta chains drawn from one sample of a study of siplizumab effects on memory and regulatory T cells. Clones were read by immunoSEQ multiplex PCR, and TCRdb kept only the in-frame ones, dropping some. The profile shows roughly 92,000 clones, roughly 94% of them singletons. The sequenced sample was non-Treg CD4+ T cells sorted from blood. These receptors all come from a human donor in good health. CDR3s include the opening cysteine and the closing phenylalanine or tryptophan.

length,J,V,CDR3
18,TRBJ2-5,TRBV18,CASSPYSSLVARPETQYF
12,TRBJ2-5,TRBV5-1,CASSPGKETQYF
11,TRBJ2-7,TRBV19,CASTGGREQYF
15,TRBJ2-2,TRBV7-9,CASSAGTGASGELFF
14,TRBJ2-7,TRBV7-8,CASSLAGVAYEQYF
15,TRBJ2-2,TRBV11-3,CASSSRGGETGELFF
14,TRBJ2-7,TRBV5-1,CASSQQGAPGEQYF
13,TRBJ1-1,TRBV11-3,CASSQGRETEAFF
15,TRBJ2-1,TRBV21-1,CASSKGGMCKEEQFF
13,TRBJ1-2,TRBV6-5,CASRDGGLYGYTF
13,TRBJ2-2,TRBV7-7,CASSFSNTGELFF
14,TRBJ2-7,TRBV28,CASKRLSGFYEQYF
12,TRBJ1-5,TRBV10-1,CASSAGNQPQHF
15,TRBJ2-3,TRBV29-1,CSVGGRTFNTDTQYF
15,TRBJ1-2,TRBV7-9,CASRSDRGLSYGYTF
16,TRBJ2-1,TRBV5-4,CASSLPAGGSYNEQFF
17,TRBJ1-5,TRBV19,CASRRKREDYSNQPQHF
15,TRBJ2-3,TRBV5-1,CASRDSGRVGDTQYF
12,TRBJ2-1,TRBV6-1,CVTGGLYNEQFF
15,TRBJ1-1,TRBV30,CAWSQTPGGHTEAFF
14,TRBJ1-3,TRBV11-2,CASSFEGSGNTIYF
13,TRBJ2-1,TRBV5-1,CASRFTGVNEQFF